Following are 11 T cell receptor beta chains from one sample sequenced in a study of T-cell memory formation after mild COVID-19. TCRdb reprocessed the 5' RACE reads with MiXCR, giving one entry per CDR3 protein. There are roughly 600,000 distinct CDR3 sequences in the sample; roughly 18% occur only once, and 12% lies in the top ten. The sequencing sample was made of PBMCs or a T cell subset sorted from them (not recorded which). The receptors were gathered from an adult woman who had mild COVID-19 (a few samples of this study predate the infection). Cell type and time point are not known.

This clonotype was seen at least ten times. The chain recombines TRBV5-1 with TRBJ2-7; weak D call: TRBD2 (5 bases). Per germline, CDR1 SGHRS and CDR2 YFSETQ. Trimming cost V 2 bases and J 0 bases, with 9 bases left between them. The CDR3 has 14 amino acids. The chain's CDR3 is CASSLWESSYEQYF. The CDR3 DNA is TGCGCCAGCAGCTTATGGGAGAGCTCCTACGAGCAGTACTTC.

This clonotype has more than one count but fewer than ten. The V and J genes are TRBV12-3 or TRBV12-4 and TRBJ1-1; no firm D call. This CDR3 contains 13 residues. Trimming stripped 6 bases from V and 4 bases from J, with 12 bases between. CDR3 region: CASRKRKGTEAFF. CDR3 sequence (DNA): TGTGCCAGCAGGAAACGCAAGGGCACTGAAGCTTTCTTT.

The chain combines TRBV19 with TRBJ1-5; the D gene is possibly TRBD1 (5 bases). Germline loops: CDR1 LNHDA, CDR2 SQIVND (reference sequence). CDR3 length: 12 amino acids. Trimming took off 7 bases at V and 4 bases at J, with 8 bases between the two ends. The CDR3: CASIQGNQPQHF. In DNA form, the CDR3 reads TGTGCCAGTATCCAGGGAAATCAGCCCCAGCATTTT.

This clonotype came up a few times. The chain employs TRBV2 and TRBJ2-7; 7 positions match TRBD2. J lost 6 bases, V lost 4 bases, and 12 bases had no gene match. Germline loops: CDR1 SNHLY, CDR2 FYNNEI. The CDR3 consists of 15 residues. The CDR3 spells CASSADRTGLSEQYF. In DNA form, the CDR3 reads TGTGCCAGCAGTGCGGACCGAACGGGACTAAGCGAGCAGTACTTC.

The V call is TRBV30, the J call TRBJ2-1; the D gene could be TRBD1 or TRBD2 (5 bases each). Germline V gene sequence: CDR1 GTSNPN, CDR2 SVGIG (reference sequence). Trimming removed 2 bases at V and 4 bases at J, with 15 bases between. The CDR3 runs to 15 residues. In nucleotides, the CDR3 is TGTGCCTGGAGTACCGGGCCCGAGGGGTACAATGAGCAGTTCTTC. This gives the protein CAWSTGPEGYNEQFF.

J is TRBJ1-1 and V is TRBV3-1; D uncertain. This CDR3 spans 15 amino acids. Per the germline V gene, CDR1 is LGHDT and CDR2 is YNNKEL (reference sequence). The germline V and J ends were trimmed by 4 bases and 0 bases, with 12 bases remaining between them. CDR3 nucleotides: TGTGCCAGCAGCCTTCGCGTCAGCCTGAACACTGAAGCTTTCTTT. Translation: CASSLRVSLNTEAFF. Using reference TRBV3-1 and TRBJ1-1 for the parts outside the CDR3, the full variable domain is DTAVSQTPKYLVTQMGNDKSIKCEQNLGHDTMYWYKQDSKKFLKIMFSYNNKELIINETVPNRFSPKSPDKAHLNLHINSLELGDSAVYFCASSLRVSLNTEAFFGQGTRLTVV.

This clonotype was counted only a few times. The rearrangement joins TRBV5-1 to TRBJ2-1, with D maybe TRBD1 (6 bases). Germline assignment: CDR1 SGHRS and CDR2 YFSETQ. CDR3 length equals 15 residues. Trimming removed 4 bases from V and 7 bases from J, with 18 bases in between. This CDR3 reads CASSVGGQLLNEQFF. In DNA form, the CDR3 reads TGCGCCAGCAGCGTTGGGGGACAATTGTTGAATGAGCAGTTCTTC. Using reference TRBV5-1 and TRBJ2-1 for the parts outside the CDR3, the full variable domain is KAGVTQTPRYLIKTRGQQVTLSCSPISGHRSVSWYQQTPGQGLQFLFEYFSETQRNKGNFPGRFSGRQFSNSRSEMNVSTLELGDSALYLCASSVGGQLLNEQFFGPGTRLTVL.

J is TRBJ2-5 and V is TRBV12-3 or TRBV12-4; 10 bases agree with TRBD1. CDR3 length: 15 amino acids. V dropped 5 bases and J dropped 5; count of bases not matched to a gene: 8. The CDR3 bases are TGTGCCAGCAGTCACTCACGGACAGGGGGGGAGACCCAGTACTTC. It is translated as CASSHSRTGGETQYF.

This clonotype was observed a handful of times. This sequence joins TRBV18 and TRBJ2-7, with TRBD1 as a possible D gene (6 bases). Germline-derived CDR1 and CDR2 are KGHSH and LQKENI. The CDR3 length is 15 residues. Trimming stripped 5 bases from V and 1 base from J, with 15 bases between. In DNA, the CDR3 is TGTGCCAGCTCAGCTACCTACAGGGAGTCCTACGAGCAGTACTTC. Translating gives CASSATYRESYEQYF. The full variable domain, completed using reference TRBV18 and TRBJ2-7, is NAGVMQNPRHLVRRRGQEARLRCSPMKGHSHVYWYRQLPEEGLKFMVYLQKENIIDESGMPKERFSAEFPKEGPSILRIQQVVRGDSAAYFCASSATYRESYEQYFGPGTRLTVT.

This sequence joins TRBV7-6 and TRBJ2-1; 10 nucleotides match TRBD2. The germline V gene has CDR1 SGHVS and CDR2 FNYEAQ. Losses at the gene ends were 6 bases for V and 7 bases for J; bases not matched to a gene: 9. This CDR3 region has 15 residues. CDR3 in amino acids: CASSIGTSARNEQFF. CDR3 DNA sequence: TGTGCCAGCAGTATAGGGACTAGCGCGAGAAATGAGCAGTTCTTC.

This clonotype was seen a few times. The V call is TRBV29-1, the J call TRBJ1-4; maybe TRBD1 (5 bases). Germline V CDR1 and CDR2: SQVTM, ANQGSEA. This CDR3 is built from 13 residues. V was pared by 4 bases and J by 10 bases, with 16 bases between. The CDR3 loop reads CSVGDLTRGKLFF. The CDR3 coding sequence is TGCAGCGTTGGGGACCTAACGAGGGGAAAACTGTTTTTT. The full variable domain, completed using reference TRBV29-1 and TRBJ1-4, is SAVISQKPSRDICQRGTSLTIQCQVDSQVTMMFWYRQQPGQSLTLIATANQGSEATYESGFVIDKFPISRPNLTFSTLTVSNMSPEDSSIYLCSVGDLTRGKLFFGSGTQLSVL.